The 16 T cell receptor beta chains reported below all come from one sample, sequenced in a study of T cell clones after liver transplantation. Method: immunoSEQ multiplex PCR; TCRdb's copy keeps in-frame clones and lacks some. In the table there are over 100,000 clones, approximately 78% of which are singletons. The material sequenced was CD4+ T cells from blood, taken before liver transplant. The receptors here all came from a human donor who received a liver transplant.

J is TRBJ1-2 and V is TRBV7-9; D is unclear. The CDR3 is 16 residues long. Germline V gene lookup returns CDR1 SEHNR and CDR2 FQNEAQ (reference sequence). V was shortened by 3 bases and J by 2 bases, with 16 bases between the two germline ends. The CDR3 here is CASSFGGPMANYGYTF. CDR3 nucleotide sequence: TGTGCCAGCAGCTTCGGCGGCCCGATGGCCAACTATGGCTACACCTTC.

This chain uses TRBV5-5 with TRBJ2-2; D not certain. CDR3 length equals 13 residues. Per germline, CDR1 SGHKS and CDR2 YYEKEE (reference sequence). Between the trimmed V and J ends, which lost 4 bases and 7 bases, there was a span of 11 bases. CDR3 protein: CASSLRPGGELFF. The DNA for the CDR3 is TGTGCCAGCAGCCTTCGTCCAGGCGGGGAGCTGTTTTTT.

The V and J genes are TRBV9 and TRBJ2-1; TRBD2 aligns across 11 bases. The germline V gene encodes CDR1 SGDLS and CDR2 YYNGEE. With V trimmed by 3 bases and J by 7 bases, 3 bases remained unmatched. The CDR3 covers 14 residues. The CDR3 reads CASSGGLAENEQFF. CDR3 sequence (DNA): TGTGCCAGCAGCGGGGGACTAGCGGAAAATGAGCAGTTCTTC. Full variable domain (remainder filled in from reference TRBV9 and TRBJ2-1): DSGVTQTPKHLITATGQRVTLRCSPRSGDLSVYWYQQSLDQGLQFLIQYYNGEERAKGNILERFSAQQFPDLHSELNLSSLELGDSALYFCASSGGLAENEQFFGPGTRLTVL.

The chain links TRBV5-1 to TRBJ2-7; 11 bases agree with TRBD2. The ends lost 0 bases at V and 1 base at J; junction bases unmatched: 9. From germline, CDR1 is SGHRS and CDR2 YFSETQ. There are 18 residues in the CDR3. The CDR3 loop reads CASSLGFSGRVQSYEQYF. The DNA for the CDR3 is TGCGCCAGCAGCTTGGGGTTTAGCGGGAGGGTTCAATCCTACGAGCAGTACTTC. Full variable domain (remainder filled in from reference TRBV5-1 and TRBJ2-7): KAGVTQTPRYLIKTRGQQVTLSCSPISGHRSVSWYQQTPGQGLQFLFEYFSETQRNKGNFPGRFSGRQFSNSRSEMNVSTLELGDSALYLCASSLGFSGRVQSYEQYFGPGTRLTVT.

CDR3 region: CASSPGQSNEKLFF. CDR3 coding DNA: TGTGCCAGCAGCCCCGGACAGTCTAATGAAAAACTGTTTTTT. This chain uses TRBV7-9 with TRBJ1-4, with a possible D match to TRBD1 (6 bases). Trimming took 5 bases from V and 3 from J, leaving 10 bases between them. Germline V gene lookup returns CDR1 SEHNR and CDR2 FQNEAQ (reference sequence). This CDR3 has 14 amino acids.

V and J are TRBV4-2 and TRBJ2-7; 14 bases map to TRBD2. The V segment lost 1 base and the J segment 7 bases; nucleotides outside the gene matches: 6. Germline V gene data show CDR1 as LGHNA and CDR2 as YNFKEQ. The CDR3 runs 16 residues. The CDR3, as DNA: TGTGCCAGCAGCCAAGTGACTAGCGGGGGGGCAGGGGAGCAGTACTTC. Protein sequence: CASSQVTSGGAGEQYF.

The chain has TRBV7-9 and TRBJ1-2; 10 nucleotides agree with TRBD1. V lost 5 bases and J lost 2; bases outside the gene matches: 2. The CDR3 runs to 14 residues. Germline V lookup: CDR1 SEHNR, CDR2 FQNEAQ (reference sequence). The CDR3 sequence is CASSRQGANYGYTF. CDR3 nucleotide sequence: TGTGCCAGCAGCAGACAGGGGGCGAACTATGGCTACACCTTC.

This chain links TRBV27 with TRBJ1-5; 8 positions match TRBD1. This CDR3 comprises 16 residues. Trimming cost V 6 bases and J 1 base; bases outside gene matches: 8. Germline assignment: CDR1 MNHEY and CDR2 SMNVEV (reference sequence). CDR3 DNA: TGTGCCAGCAGCCCAAGGACAGGGTTCAGCAATCAGCCCCAGCATTTT. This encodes CASSPRTGFSNQPQHF.

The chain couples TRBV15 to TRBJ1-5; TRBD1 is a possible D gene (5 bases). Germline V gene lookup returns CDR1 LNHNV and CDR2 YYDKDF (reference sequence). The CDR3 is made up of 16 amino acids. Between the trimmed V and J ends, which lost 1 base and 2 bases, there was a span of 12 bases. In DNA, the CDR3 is TGTGCCACCAGCAGAGCGACCCAGGGTGGCAATCAGCCCCAGCATTTT. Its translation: CATSRATQGGNQPQHF. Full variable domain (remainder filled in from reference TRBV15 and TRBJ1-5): DAMVIQNPRYQVTQFGKPVTLSCSQTLNHNVMYWYQQKSSQAPKLLFHYYDKDFNNEADTPDNFQSRRPNTSFCFLDIRSPGLGDTAMYLCATSRATQGGNQPQHFGDGTRLSIL.

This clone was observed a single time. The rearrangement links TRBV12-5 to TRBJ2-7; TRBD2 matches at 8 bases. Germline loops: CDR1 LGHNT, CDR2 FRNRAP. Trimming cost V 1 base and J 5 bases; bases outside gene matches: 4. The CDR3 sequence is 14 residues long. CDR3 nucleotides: TGTGCTAGTGGTTTGGAGCGGGAGCTCGACGAGCAGTACTTC. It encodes CASGLERELDEQYF.

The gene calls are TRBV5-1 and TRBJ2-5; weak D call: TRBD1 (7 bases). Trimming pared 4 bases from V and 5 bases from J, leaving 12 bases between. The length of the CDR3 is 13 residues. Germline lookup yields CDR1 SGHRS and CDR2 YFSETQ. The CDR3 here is CASSPAGQETQYF. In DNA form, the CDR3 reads TGCGCCAGCAGCCCCGCGGGACAGGAGACCCAGTACTTC.

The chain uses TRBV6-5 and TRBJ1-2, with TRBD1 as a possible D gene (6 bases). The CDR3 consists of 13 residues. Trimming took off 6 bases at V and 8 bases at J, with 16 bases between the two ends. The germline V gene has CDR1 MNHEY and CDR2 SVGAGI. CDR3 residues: CASREDRRGGYTF. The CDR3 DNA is TGTGCCAGCAGGGAAGACAGGCGAGGGGGCTACACCTTC.

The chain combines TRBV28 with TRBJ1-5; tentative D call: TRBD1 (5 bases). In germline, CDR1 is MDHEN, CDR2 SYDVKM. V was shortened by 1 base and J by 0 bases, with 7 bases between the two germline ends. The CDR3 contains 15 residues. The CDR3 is CASSLYRTSNQPQHF. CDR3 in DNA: TGTGCCAGCAGTTTATACAGGACTAGCAATCAGCCCCAGCATTTT. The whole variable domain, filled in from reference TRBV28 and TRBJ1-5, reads DVKVTQSSRYLVKRTGEKVFLECVQDMDHENMFWYRQDPGLGLRLIYFSYDVKMKEKGDIPEGYSVSREKKERFSLILESASTNQTSMYLCASSLYRTSNQPQHFGDGTRLSIL.

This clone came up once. CDR3 DNA sequence: TGCGCCAGCACCTCCACAGGGGCGTCTACCTACAATGAGCAGTTCTTC. It translates to CASTSTGASTYNEQFF. The chain carries TRBV10-1 and TRBJ2-1, with 7 bases aligning to TRBD1. The CDR3 is made up of 16 amino acids. Germline-derived CDR1 and CDR2 are WNHNN and SYGVQD (reference sequence). With 7 bases clipped from V and 2 bases from J, the junction kept 11 bases outside the gene matches.

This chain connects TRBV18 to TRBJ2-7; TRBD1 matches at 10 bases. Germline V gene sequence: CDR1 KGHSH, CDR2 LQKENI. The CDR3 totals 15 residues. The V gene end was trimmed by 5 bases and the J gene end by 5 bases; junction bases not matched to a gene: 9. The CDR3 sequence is CASSSRGTGADEQYF. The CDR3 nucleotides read TGTGCCAGCTCAAGTCGTGGGACAGGGGCAGACGAGCAGTACTTC.

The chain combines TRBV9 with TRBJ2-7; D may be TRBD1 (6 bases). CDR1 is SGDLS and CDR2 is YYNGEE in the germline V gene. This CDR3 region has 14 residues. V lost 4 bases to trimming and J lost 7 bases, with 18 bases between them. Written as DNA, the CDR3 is TGTGCCAGCAGCTCCAGAGGCAGGGGAGAAGAGCAGTACTTC. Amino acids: CASSSRGRGEEQYF.